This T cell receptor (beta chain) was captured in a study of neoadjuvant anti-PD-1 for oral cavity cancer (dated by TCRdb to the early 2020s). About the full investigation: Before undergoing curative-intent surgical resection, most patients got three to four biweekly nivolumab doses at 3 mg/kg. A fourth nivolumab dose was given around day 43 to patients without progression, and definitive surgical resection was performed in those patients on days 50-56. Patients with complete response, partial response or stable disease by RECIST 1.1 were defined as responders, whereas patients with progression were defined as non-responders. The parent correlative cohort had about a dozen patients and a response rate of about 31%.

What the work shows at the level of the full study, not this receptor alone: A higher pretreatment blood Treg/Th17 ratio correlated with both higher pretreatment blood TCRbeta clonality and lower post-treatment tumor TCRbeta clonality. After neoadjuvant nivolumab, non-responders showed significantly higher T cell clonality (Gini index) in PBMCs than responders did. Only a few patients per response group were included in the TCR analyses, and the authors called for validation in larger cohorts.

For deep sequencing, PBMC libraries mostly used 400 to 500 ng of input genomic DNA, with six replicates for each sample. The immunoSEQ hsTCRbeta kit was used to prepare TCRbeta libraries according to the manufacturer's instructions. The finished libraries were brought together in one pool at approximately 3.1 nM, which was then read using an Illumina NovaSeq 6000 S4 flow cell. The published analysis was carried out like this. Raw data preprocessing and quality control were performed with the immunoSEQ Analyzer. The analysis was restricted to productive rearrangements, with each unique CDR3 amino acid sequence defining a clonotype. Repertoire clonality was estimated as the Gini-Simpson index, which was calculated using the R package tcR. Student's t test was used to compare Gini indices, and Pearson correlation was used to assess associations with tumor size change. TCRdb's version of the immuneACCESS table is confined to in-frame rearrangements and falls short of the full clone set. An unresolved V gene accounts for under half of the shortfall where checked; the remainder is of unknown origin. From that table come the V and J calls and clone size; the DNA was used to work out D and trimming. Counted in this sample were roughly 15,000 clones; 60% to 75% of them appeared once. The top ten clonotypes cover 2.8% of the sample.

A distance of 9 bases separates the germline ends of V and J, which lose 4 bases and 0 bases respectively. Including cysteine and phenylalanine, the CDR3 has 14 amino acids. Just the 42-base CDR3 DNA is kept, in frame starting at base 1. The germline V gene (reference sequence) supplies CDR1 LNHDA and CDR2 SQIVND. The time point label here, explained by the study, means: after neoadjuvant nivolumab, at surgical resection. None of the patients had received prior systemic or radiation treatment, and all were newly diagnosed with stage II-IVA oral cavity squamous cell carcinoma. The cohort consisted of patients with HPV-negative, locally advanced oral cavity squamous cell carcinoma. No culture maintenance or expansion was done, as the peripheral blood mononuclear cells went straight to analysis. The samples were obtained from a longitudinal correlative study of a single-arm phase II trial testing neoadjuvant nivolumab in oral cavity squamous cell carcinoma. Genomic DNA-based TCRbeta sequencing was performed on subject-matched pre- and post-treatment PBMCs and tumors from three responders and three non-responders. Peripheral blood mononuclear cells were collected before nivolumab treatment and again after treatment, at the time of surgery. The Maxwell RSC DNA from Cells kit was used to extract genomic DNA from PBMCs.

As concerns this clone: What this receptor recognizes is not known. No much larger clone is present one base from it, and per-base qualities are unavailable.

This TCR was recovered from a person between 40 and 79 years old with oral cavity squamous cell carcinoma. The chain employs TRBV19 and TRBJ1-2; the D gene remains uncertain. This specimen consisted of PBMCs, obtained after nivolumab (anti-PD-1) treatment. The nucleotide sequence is TGTGCCAGTAGTACGGCGGGAGCTAACTATGGCTACACCTTC. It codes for CASSTAGANYGYTF.